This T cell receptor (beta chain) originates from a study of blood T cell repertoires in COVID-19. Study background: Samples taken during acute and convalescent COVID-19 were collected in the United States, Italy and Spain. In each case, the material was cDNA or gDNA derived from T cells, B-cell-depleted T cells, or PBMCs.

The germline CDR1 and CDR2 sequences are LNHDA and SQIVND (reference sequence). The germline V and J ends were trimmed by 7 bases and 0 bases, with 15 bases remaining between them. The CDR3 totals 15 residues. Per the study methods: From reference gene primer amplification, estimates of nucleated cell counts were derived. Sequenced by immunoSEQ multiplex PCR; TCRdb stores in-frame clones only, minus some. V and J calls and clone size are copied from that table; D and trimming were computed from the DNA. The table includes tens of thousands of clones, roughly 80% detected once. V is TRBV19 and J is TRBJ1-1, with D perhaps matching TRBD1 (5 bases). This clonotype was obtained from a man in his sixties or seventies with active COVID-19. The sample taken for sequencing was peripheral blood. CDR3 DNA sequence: TGTGCCAGTACCATCGGGGGGGGGTTGAACACTGAAGCTTTCTTT. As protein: CASTIGGGLNTEAFF.